Shown below are 13 T cell receptor beta chains from a single sample sequenced in a study of cytomegalovirus exposure and HLA in healthy donors. Using immunoSEQ multiplex PCR, the repertoire was profiled, and TCRdb retains in-frame clones only, with some absent. The profile shows about 56,000 clones, roughly 89% of them singletons. Sequenced material: PBMCs. The receptors stem from a woman aged 18-35 years in good health and CMV-seronegative.

This chain links TRBV7-2 with TRBJ2-3; tentative D call: TRBD2 (5 bases). The CDR3 has 14 amino acids. From germline, CDR1 is SGHTA and CDR2 FQGNSA. V was shortened by 5 bases and J by 4 bases, with 13 bases between the two germline ends. This chain's CDR3 is CASSRAGLSDTQYF. The CDR3 region has the DNA TGTGCCAGCAGCCGTGCTGGACTTTCAGATACGCAGTATTTT.

V is TRBV30 and J is TRBJ2-7; 11 positions agree with TRBD1. Germline V CDR1 and CDR2: GTSNPN, SVGIG (reference sequence). The CDR3 spans 11 residues. The CDR3 sequence: CAWSVHGQGAV. The DNA for the CDR3 is TGTGCCTGGAGTGTACATGGACAGGGGGCCGTC.

This clone has just a few counts. This chain links TRBV2 with TRBJ1-1; the D gene is possibly TRBD1 (6 bases). V was shortened by 6 bases and J by 0 bases, with 11 bases between the two germline ends. This CDR3 spans 14 amino acids. From germline, CDR1 is SNHLY and CDR2 FYNNEI. The CDR3 bases are TGTGCCAGCAGACAAGACAGGATGAACACTGAAGCTTTCTTT. Amino acid sequence: CASRQDRMNTEAFF.

The V and J genes are TRBV19 and TRBJ1-2; 9 nucleotides line up with TRBD1. Germline V gene lookup returns CDR1 LNHDA and CDR2 SQIVND (reference sequence). After removal of 4 bases from V and 1 base from J, the junction contained 13 bases not matched to a gene. The CDR3 length is 18 residues. DNA for the CDR3: TGTGCCAGTAGTACCCGAATAGGGACAGGGACCTTTAACTATGGCTACACCTTC. It codes for CASSTRIGTGTFNYGYTF.

The rearrangement joins TRBV27 to TRBJ1-2; 11 nucleotides match TRBD1. The V gene's germline CDR1 is MNHEY and CDR2 SMNVEV (reference sequence). Losses at the gene ends were 2 bases for V and 4 bases for J; bases not matched to a gene: 6. This CDR3 contains 16 residues. In DNA form, the CDR3 reads TGTGCCAGCAGTTTAACCGGGACAGGGGGTGTCTATGGCTACACCTTC. It specifies CASSLTGTGGVYGYTF.

The V and J genes are TRBV7-9 and TRBJ2-5; a weak D match, TRBD2 (6 bases). Looked up from germline, CDR1 is SEHNR and CDR2 is FQNEAQ (reference sequence). The length of the CDR3 is 15 residues. V was clipped by 5 bases and J by 2 bases, with 15 bases between them. The CDR3 sequence is CASSTASEVQETQYF. The CDR3 DNA is TGTGCCAGCAGCACCGCTAGCGAAGTACAAGAGACCCAGTACTTC.

This clone has only a few counts. The gene calls are TRBV10-2 and TRBJ1-6; D possibly corresponds to TRBD1 (5 bases). With 0 bases removed from V and 12 bases from J, the gap between germline ends came to 12 bases. This CDR3 has 14 amino acids. Per germline, CDR1 WSHSY and CDR2 SAAADI. This chain's CDR3 is CASSESRQWKPLHF. CDR3 coding DNA: TGCGCCAGCAGTGAGTCAAGACAGTGGAAACCCCTCCACTTT.

The chain has TRBV4-1 and TRBJ2-7; 13 nucleotides align to TRBD2. This CDR3 is built from 15 residues. Losses at the gene ends were 5 bases for V and 4 bases for J; bases not matched to a gene: 5. Looked up from germline, CDR1 is MGHRA and CDR2 is YSYEKL. The CDR3 here is CASSWGLAGTYEQYF. CDR3 DNA: TGCGCCAGCAGCTGGGGACTAGCGGGAACTTACGAGCAGTACTTC.

The chain is built from TRBV7-7 and TRBJ2-5; TRBD1 is a possible D gene (8 bases). Germline V gives CDR1 SSHAT, CDR2 FNYEAQ (reference sequence). This CDR3 is 15 amino acids long. DNA of the CDR3: TGTGCTAGCGGGCCCAACAGGGGGTTTGGAGAGACCCAGTACTTC. The encoded protein is CASGPNRGFGETQYF.

This chain joins TRBV6-4 and TRBJ2-1; TRBD2 aligns across 7 bases. Germline V gene lookup returns CDR1 MRHNA and CDR2 SNTAGT. The CDR3 spans 14 residues. V lost 4 bases to trimming and J lost 0 bases; unmatched junction nucleotides: 0. The CDR3 is CASSGGSSYNEQFF. The CDR3 region has the DNA TGTGCCAGCAGTGGCGGGAGCTCCTACAATGAGCAGTTCTTC.

The rearrangement uses TRBV9 and TRBJ2-3, with TRBD2 identical over 16 bases. Unmatched junction bases numbered 8, after V lost 3 bases and J lost 7 bases. This CDR3 comprises 17 residues. The germline V gene has CDR1 SGDLS and CDR2 YYNGEE. In DNA, the CDR3 is TGTGCCAGCAGCGCAGGGACTAGCGGGGGGGAGCCCTATACGCAGTATTTT. This gives the protein CASSAGTSGGEPYTQYF.

V usage is TRBV6-1 and J usage is TRBJ2-7; no firm D call. This CDR3 is 13 amino acids long. Germline V gene data show CDR1 as MNHNS and CDR2 as SASEGT. V was pared by 4 bases and J by 4 bases, with 11 bases between. The CDR3: CASSVWAFYEQYF. CDR3 DNA sequence: TGTGCCAGCAGTGTTTGGGCCTTTTACGAGCAGTACTTC.

The chain employs TRBV25-1 and TRBJ2-1; 8 bases agree with TRBD2. Per germline, CDR1 MGHDK and CDR2 SYGVNS. This CDR3 has 16 amino acids. The junction had 14 bases not matched to a gene; V was cut back by 6 bases and J by 7 bases. The CDR3, as DNA: TGTGCCAGCAGCGGTCCGAGCGGGAGAAGGAGGAATGAGCAGTTCTTC. Protein product: CASSGPSGRRRNEQFF.